These T cell receptor beta chains were read from a single sample in a study of T cell responses to AZD1222 COVID-19 vaccine. Data came from immunoSEQ multiplex PCR; TCRdb stores just in-frame clones and leaves some out. The sample carries around 100,000 clones, over 80% recorded once. Specimen: peripheral blood, collected on day 0 of AZD1222 vaccination. Source of these receptors: an adult in good health. The CDR3 runs from the conserved cysteine through the conserved F or W. The D gene is left open where the match is weak. Some rows mark clone size as missing; the rest say once, few, many or name a class of expanded clone.

clone_size d_call j_call v_call cdr3_aa cdr3_nt
- TRBD1 TRBJ2-5 TRBV6-5 CASSLTPGQKETQYF TGTGCCAGCAGTCTTACCCCGGGACAGAAAGAGACCCAGTACTTC
- - TRBJ2-3 TRBV13 CASSLLVVADTQYF TGTGCCAGCAGCTTACTGGTAGTAGCAGATACGCAGTATTTT
once - TRBJ2-7 TRBV18 CASSPLLEQGREQYF TGTGCCAGCTCACCACTTCTTGAACAGGGACGGGAGCAGTACTTC
- - TRBJ2-3 TRBV7-9 CASPGGGSADTQYF TGTGCCAGCCCCGGAGGGGGTTCGGCAGATACGCAGTATTTT
- - TRBJ1-2 TRBV27 CASSLSEGIGGYTF TGTGCCAGCAGTCTGAGCGAGGGGATAGGTGGCTACACCTTC
- TRBD2 TRBJ2-1 TRBV5-1 CASSRLREAYNEQFF TGCGCCAGCAGCCGGCTGCGGGAGGCCTACAATGAGCAGTTCTTC
- - TRBJ2-5 TRBV18 CASSPRQETQYF TGTGCCAGCTCACCGCGGCAAGAGACCCAGTACTTC
- - TRBJ2-7 TRBV5-1 CASSLGGVNTYEQYF TGCGCCAGCAGCTTGGGTGGGGTGAACACCTACGAGCAGTACTTC
- TRBD2 TRBJ2-7 TRBV11-2 CASSSRGGRGYEQYF TGTGCCAGCAGCTCCCGTGGCGGGAGAGGGTACGAGCAGTACTTC
- TRBD1 TRBJ2-7 TRBV3-1/TRBV3-2 CASSQAAGQGYEQYF TGTGCCAGCAGCCAAGCAGCGGGACAGGGGTACGAGCAGTACTTC
few TRBD1 TRBJ1-5 TRBV7-8 CASSVTGDGQPQHF TGTGCCAGCAGCGTAACAGGGGACGGTCAGCCCCAGCATTTT
few TRBD1 TRBJ1-4 TRBV28 CASRRGQDYEKLFF TGTGCCAGCAGGAGGGGACAGGACTATGAAAAACTGTTTTTT
- - TRBJ1-5 TRBV19 CASKEEGNQPQHF TGTGCCAGTAAAGAGGAAGGCAATCAGCCCCAGCATTTT
- - TRBJ1-1 TRBV6-1 CASSDRVLNTEAFF TGTGCCAGCAGTGACAGGGTCTTGAACACTGAAGCTTTCTTT
- - TRBJ1-2 TRBV27 CASSLTVNYGYTF TGTGCCAGCAGTTTGACAGTTAACTATGGCTACACCTTC
- TRBD1 TRBJ1-3 TRBV28 CASRPTGAGSGNTIYF TGTGCCAGCAGACCCACAGGGGCTGGCTCTGGAAACACCATATATTTT
- - TRBJ1-5 TRBV12-3/TRBV12-4 CASSFSRNQPQHF TGTGCCAGCAGTTTTAGTCGCAATCAGCCCCAGCATTTT
few - TRBJ1-5 TRBV24-1 CATSDTNQPQHF TGTGCCACCAGTGATACCAATCAGCCCCAGCATTTT
- - TRBJ1-5 TRBV30 CAWSVGVHSNQPQHF TGTGCCTGGAGTGTGGGGGTACATAGCAATCAGCCCCAGCATTTT
- TRBD1 TRBJ1-5 TRBV28 CASSSGQGDQPQHF TGTGCCAGCAGTTCCGGACAGGGGGATCAGCCCCAGCATTTT